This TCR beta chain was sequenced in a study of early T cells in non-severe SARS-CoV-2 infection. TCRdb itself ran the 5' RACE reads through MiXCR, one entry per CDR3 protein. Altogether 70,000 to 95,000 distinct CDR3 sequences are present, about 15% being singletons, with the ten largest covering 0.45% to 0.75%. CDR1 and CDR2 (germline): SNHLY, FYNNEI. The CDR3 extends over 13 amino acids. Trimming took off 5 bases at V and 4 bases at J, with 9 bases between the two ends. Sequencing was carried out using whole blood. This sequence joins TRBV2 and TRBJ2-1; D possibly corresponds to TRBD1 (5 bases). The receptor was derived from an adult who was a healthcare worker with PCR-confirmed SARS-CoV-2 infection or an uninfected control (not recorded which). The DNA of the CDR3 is TGTGCCAGCAGTACTGACAGATACAATGAGCAGTTCTTC. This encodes CASSTDRYNEQFF.